The entry below gives a single T cell receptor (beta chain) sequence along with its context. Here immunoSEQ multiplex PCR was the method, and the copy in TCRdb shows in-frame clones only, minus some. The table shows roughly 30,000 clones, with 90% to 95% occurring only once. Regulatory T cells were sorted from blood as CD4+ CD25-high CD127-low cells. This sample is part of a study of regulatory and conventional T cells in RAG deficiency. The CDR3 has 16 amino acids. The germline CDR1 and CDR2 sequences are GTSNPN and SVGIG (reference sequence). Trimming removed 4 bases at V and 2 bases at J, with 18 bases between. These data were also filed under a second study, of regulatory T cells. That study adds: Amplification used 52 TRBV primers and 13 TRBJ primers.

Source material: Tregs sorted from blood. The clonotype was recovered from a human donor in good health. The chain links TRBV30 to TRBJ1-5, with D possibly matching TRBD1 (5 bases). The CDR3 DNA is TGTGCCTGGACCAATCCACGGGGCGGCCGCAATCAGCCCCAGCATTTT. It translates to CAWTNPRGGRNQPQHF.